The 21 T cell receptor beta chains below were found in one sample sequenced in a study of cytomegalovirus exposure and HLA in healthy donors (TCRdb year 2017). Library preparation used the immunoSEQ multiplex PCR assay. For the multiplex PCR, a mixture combining 60 forward primers for TCR Vbeta segments and 13 reverse primers for TCR Jbeta segments was used. TCRdb took this table from immuneACCESS and kept in-frame rearrangements with V and J called. Such tables lack part of the clones; where checked against another copy, unresolved V genes explain under half of the gap, and the rest is unexplained. This sample has about 140,000 clones in its table, and approximately 85% of those were observed once. Of the sample, roughly 0.5% is held by the ten largest clones. Material: PBMCs. The source of these receptors is a woman between 35 and 50 years old in good health and CMV-seronegative.

This chain links TRBV6-6 with TRBJ2-7; no firm D call. Deletions cut 4 bases from V and 6 bases from J, with 19 bases between. This CDR3 contains 15 residues. The germline CDR1 and CDR2 sequences are MNHNY and SVGAGI (reference sequence). The CDR3 reads CASSSSRAFITEQYF. Here the CDR3 DNA reads TGTGCCAGCAGTTCCTCTAGAGCGTTCATTACCGAGCAGTACTTC.

The chain links TRBV28 to TRBJ2-7, with TRBD2 identical over 11 bases. This CDR3 contains 15 residues. Germline values: CDR1 MDHEN, CDR2 SYDVKM. Trimming removed 3 bases from V and 2 bases from J; junction bases left unmatched: 3. The CDR3, as DNA: TGTGCCAGCAGTTTCTTGACTAGCGGGGCCTACGAGCAGTACTTC. It specifies CASSFLTSGAYEQYF.

As DNA, the CDR3 is TGTGCCAGCAGCTTGGATTCGTCGGGAGGGCGGAGCCTCCCAGATACGCAGTATTTT. Protein: CASSLDSSGGRSLPDTQYF. The chain couples TRBV5-6 to TRBJ2-3; 8 positions match TRBD2. The CDR3 contains 19 residues. CDR1 is SGHDT and CDR2 is YYEEEE in the germline V gene. The junction had 16 bases not matched to a gene; V was cut back by 0 bases and J by 4 bases.

The chain employs TRBV5-1 and TRBJ2-1; 10 positions match TRBD2. With V trimmed by 2 bases and J by 10 bases, 6 bases remained unmatched. The length of the CDR3 is 14 residues. Germline loops: CDR1 SGHRS, CDR2 YFSETQ. CDR3 amino acids: CASSLLAGTEEQFF. CDR3 sequence (DNA): TGCGCCAGCAGCTTACTAGCGGGGACTGAGGAGCAGTTCTTC.

The chain couples TRBV7-2 to TRBJ2-7; the match to TRBD2 covers 8 bases. With V trimmed by 5 bases and J by 2 bases, 5 bases remained unmatched. CDR3 length: 14 residues. Germline V gene sequence: CDR1 SGHTA, CDR2 FQGNSA. CDR3 DNA sequence: TGTGCCAGCAGCCAAGTAGCGGGAACCTACGAGCAGTACTTC. It specifies CASSQVAGTYEQYF.

The CDR3 nucleotides read TGTGCCATCAGGCCGACTAGCGGGGCCTCCTACAATGAGCAGTTCTTC. Translation: CAIRPTSGASYNEQFF. The V call is TRBV10-3, the J call TRBJ2-1, with 11 positions matching TRBD2. CDR1 and CDR2 from the germline V gene are ENHRY and SYGVKD. The CDR3 totals 16 residues. V was clipped by 6 bases and J by 0 bases; unmatched bases: 4.

This chain links TRBV5-6 with TRBJ2-6, with D unclear. The length of the CDR3 is 13 residues. The germline V gene encodes CDR1 SGHDT and CDR2 YYEEEE. The ends were cut back, 2 bases at V and 2 bases at J, with 2 bases in the middle. CDR3 protein: CASSFTGANVLTF. Written as DNA, the CDR3 is TGTGCCAGCAGCTTTACTGGGGCCAACGTCCTGACTTTC. Full variable domain (outside the CDR3, taken from reference TRBV5-6 and TRBJ2-6): DAGVTQSPTHLIKTRGQQVTLRCSPKSGHDTVSWYQQALGQGPQFIFQYYEEEERQRGNFPDRFSGHQFPNYSSELNVNALLLGDSALYLCASSFTGANVLTFGAGSRLTVL.

The genes are TRBV2 and TRBJ2-1; D remains ambiguous. This CDR3 contains 14 residues. CDR1 and CDR2 from the germline V gene are SNHLY and FYNNEI. Deletions cut 3 bases from V and 6 bases from J, with 12 bases between. The CDR3 DNA reads as TGTGCCAGCAGTGATGTGGCTAGTCGCAATGAGCAGTTCTTC. The encoded protein is CASSDVASRNEQFF.

The V and J genes are TRBV4-1 and TRBJ2-5; the D is unclear. This CDR3 is 16 amino acids long. Germline V gene lookup returns CDR1 MGHRA and CDR2 YSYEKL. V shed 2 bases and J shed 5 bases, with 18 bases lying between them. DNA for the CDR3: TGCGCCAGCAGCCAACTAAACGTCAGGTTCCAGGAGACCCAGTACTTC. Translating it yields CASSQLNVRFQETQYF.

The chain combines TRBV29-1 with TRBJ2-1, with 8 bases that match TRBD2. CDR1 and CDR2 from the germline V gene are SQVTM and ANQGSEA. Germline trimming cut 5 bases from V and 3 bases from J; bases unmatched to any gene: 12. This CDR3 comprises 16 residues. The CDR3: CSVSGVAGSFYNEQFF. Written as DNA, the CDR3 is TGCAGCGTTTCCGGGGTAGCGGGGTCCTTCTACAATGAGCAGTTCTTC.

For this clone: Germline is not matched at one junction end, which may reflect a read error. The chain joins TRBV5-4 to TRBJ2-3; 9 nucleotides agree with TRBD1. This CDR3 spans 17 amino acids. Germline CDR1 SGHNT, CDR2 YYREEE (reference sequence). The CDR3: CASRLGQGVPSTDTQYF. CDR3 DNA: TGTGCCAGCAGGTTGGGACAGGGAGTCCCTAGCACAGATACGCAGTATTTT.

V is TRBV5-4 and J is TRBJ2-4, with D unresolved. This CDR3 is 16 amino acids long. Germline V CDR1 and CDR2: SGHNT, YYREEE (reference sequence). Trimming removed 0 bases at V and 0 bases at J, with 10 bases between. DNA of the CDR3: TGTGCCAGCAGCTTGGGAGGTCTCCTAGCCAAAAACATTCAGTACTTC. It is translated as CASSLGGLLAKNIQYF.

The J gene is TRBJ2-1, the V gene TRBV5-4; D possibly corresponds to TRBD2 (6 bases). The V end lost 3 bases, the J end lost 8 bases, and 12 bases lay between the germline ends. Germline assignment: CDR1 SGHNT and CDR2 YYREEE (reference sequence). The CDR3 length is 13 residues. CDR3 sequence: CASSSRLVHEQFF. The CDR3, as DNA: TGTGCCAGCAGCTCGAGACTAGTCCATGAGCAGTTCTTC.

The chain has TRBV5-1 and TRBJ2-3; unclear D gene. The V end was cut by 1 base, the J end by 6 bases, with 12 bases between. Looked up from germline, CDR1 is SGHRS and CDR2 is YFSETQ. This CDR3 has 14 amino acids. CDR3 nucleotides: TGCGCCAGCAGCTTGCGAGCCTCCGGGGATACGCAGTATTTT. It yields the protein CASSLRASGDTQYF.

This chain links TRBV11-3 with TRBJ1-1; TRBD1 matches 7 bases. The CDR3 is 14 residues long. Trimming took 6 bases from V and 4 from J; bases not matched to a gene: 8. Germline loops: CDR1 SGHNT, CDR2 YENEEA. CDR3 DNA sequence: TGTGCCAGCAGGGATGAGGGGGCGAGCACTGAAGCTTTCTTT. Protein: CASRDEGASTEAFF.

CDR3 in DNA: TGCGCCAGCAGCCTGATTCCTAGCGGAGTGTACGATACGCAGTATTTT. Its translation is CASSLIPSGVYDTQYF. V usage is TRBV4-1 and J usage is TRBJ2-3, with TRBD2 identical over 7 bases. Unmatched junction bases numbered 13, after V lost 4 bases and J lost 6 bases. The length of the CDR3 is 16 residues. The germline gives CDR1 MGHRA, CDR2 YSYEKL.

As to this clone: One junction end does not reproduce the germline sequence, and a read error may be involved. This sample includes further DNA sequences coding for the same CDR3. The V call is TRBV5-4, the J call TRBJ2-1; TRBD2 matches 7 bases. CDR3 length: 17 amino acids. Germline V gene lookup returns CDR1 SGHNT and CDR2 YYREEE (reference sequence). CDR3: CASSLGGGAGVNNEQFF. The CDR3, as DNA: TGCGCCAGCAGCTTGGGCGGTGGGGCGGGAGTAAACAATGAGCAGTTCTTC.

The V and J genes are TRBV27 and TRBJ2-7, with 7 bases fitting TRBD2. The CDR3 length is 18 residues. Germline CDR1 and CDR2: MNHEY and SMNVEV (reference sequence). The V segment lost 2 bases and the J segment 1 base; nucleotides outside the gene matches: 14. CDR3 in amino acids: CASSLRPASSGPSYEQYF. The CDR3 bases are TGTGCCAGCAGTTTACGGCCAGCGTCTAGCGGACCGTCCTACGAGCAGTACTTC.

CDR3 in DNA: TGTGCCAGTAGTATCGGGGGGGCCGGGTTCTACGAGCAGTACTTC. It codes for CASSIGGAGFYEQYF. This sequence joins TRBV19 and TRBJ2-5; 8 positions match TRBD2. The assigned J gene may be wrong: the sequence end matches TRBJ2-7 better. This CDR3 is 15 amino acids long. Per germline, CDR1 LNHDA and CDR2 SQIVND (reference sequence).

The chain has TRBV9 and TRBJ1-1, with a weak D call TRBD1 (5 bases). This CDR3 region has 14 residues. The V and J ends lost 0 bases and 3 bases respectively, with 9 bases between them. Germline V CDR1 and CDR2: SGDLS, YYNGEE. This CDR3 reads CASSVELGHTEAFF. In DNA, the CDR3 is TGTGCCAGCAGCGTAGAGCTGGGGCACACTGAAGCTTTCTTT.

On this clone itself: This CDR3 is also generated by other DNA sequences in the sample. The chain couples TRBV7-9 to TRBJ2-3; TRBD2 aligns across 12 bases. This CDR3 contains 17 residues. V lost 0 bases and J lost 0; bases outside the gene matches: 1. Looked up from germline, CDR1 is SEHNR and CDR2 is FQNEAQ (reference sequence). CDR3 DNA: TGTGCCAGCAGCTTAGCTGGGACTAGCGGGAGCACAGATACGCAGTATTTT. Encoded protein: CASSLAGTSGSTDTQYF.